The present entry profiles one T cell receptor (beta chain) with its context. Libraries of TCR beta came from iRepertoire HTBI primers plus Arm-PCR of CDR3 regions. One entry per CDR3 protein, called by TCRdb with MiXCR from the multiplex PCR reads. Of some 560,000 distinct CDR3 sequences in the sample, roughly 16% were seen once. The time point here: newly diagnosed GD, antithyroid drugs for less than 3 months. Scientists built the TCR library using RNA that was extracted from PBMCs. These data belong to a study of regulatory T cells in long-lasting Graves disease. The CDR3 spans 16 residues. V was trimmed by 2 bases and J by 1 base, leaving 12 bases between them. These same records also appear under a second study, on T cells in Graves' hyperthyroidism and ophthalmopathy.

This TCR came from a woman aged 35-60 years with Graves disease. The sample here was peripheral blood mononuclear cells (PBMCs), taken at new diagnosis, from a patient treated with antithyroid drugs. The chain carries TRBV12-3 or TRBV12-4 and TRBJ1-5; tentative D call: TRBD1 (6 bases). This CDR3 reads CASSLQGITSNQPQHF. The CDR3 DNA is TGTGCCAGCAGTTTACAGGGGATTACAAGCAATCAGCCCCAGCATTTT.